One and the same sample provided the 15 T cell receptor beta chains below, sequenced in a study of cytomegalovirus exposure and HLA in healthy donors. PCR primers comprised 60 Vbeta and 13 Jbeta primers. The assay was immunoSEQ multiplex PCR, and TCRdb's table has in-frame clones only and misses some. The table includes 150,000 to 200,000 clones, roughly 72% detected once. Sequenced material: PBMCs. The receptors were sampled from a woman aged 40-49 years in good health and CMV-seronegative.

The gene calls are TRBV5-1 and TRBJ1-3, with D perhaps matching TRBD1 (6 bases). V was clipped by 4 bases and J by 0 bases, with 17 bases between them. Germline V gene lookup returns CDR1 SGHRS and CDR2 YFSETQ. The CDR3 is made up of 17 amino acids. The CDR3 sequence is CASSPLTGARSGNTIYF. Here the CDR3 DNA reads TGCGCCAGCAGCCCGCTGACAGGCGCCCGCTCTGGAAACACCATATATTTT.

The chain couples TRBV7-9 to TRBJ1-4; tentatively, D is TRBD1 (6 bases). The CDR3 totals 14 residues. The V gene lost 6 bases and the J gene lost 4 bases, with 12 bases spanning the gap. Germline CDR1 and CDR2: SEHNR and FQNEAQ (reference sequence). The CDR3 loop is CASSRGQNNEKLFF. The CDR3 region has the DNA TGTGCCAGCAGTCGAGGACAGAATAATGAAAAACTGTTTTTT.

This chain uses TRBV30 with TRBJ2-7; TRBD1 matches 8 bases. Germline V gene data show CDR1 as GTSNPN and CDR2 as SVGIG (reference sequence). The CDR3 length is 12 residues. The junction had 1 base not matched to a gene; V was cut back by 4 bases and J by 2 bases. This CDR3 is CAWNRGTYEQYF. The CDR3 coding sequence is TGTGCCTGGAACAGGGGGACCTACGAGCAGTACTTC.

V is TRBV19 and J is TRBJ2-1, with D maybe TRBD1 (6 bases). V was clipped by 4 bases and J by 8 bases, with 18 bases between them. This CDR3 is 15 amino acids long. The germline CDR1 and CDR2 sequences are LNHDA and SQIVND (reference sequence). CDR3 sequence reads: CASSTTLNRVDEQFF. The DNA for the CDR3 is TGTGCCAGTAGTACCACACTAAACAGGGTCGATGAGCAGTTCTTC.

The V gene is TRBV29-1, the J gene TRBJ2-1; TRBD2 matches 8 bases. Trimming removed 5 bases from V and 7 bases from J; junction bases left unmatched: 10. Germline V gene sequence: CDR1 SQVTM, CDR2 ANQGSEA. The CDR3 runs 14 residues. The CDR3 region is CSVFGSGKGNEQFF. CDR3 bases: TGCAGCGTTTTCGGTAGCGGGAAGGGGAATGAGCAGTTCTTC.

CDR3 DNA: TGCGCCAGCGCCGTTTCGCCCGACAGGAATCAGCCCCAGCATTTT. Protein product: CASAVSPDRNQPQHF. This rearrangement joins TRBV5-1 to TRBJ1-5; maybe TRBD1 (6 bases). The V end lost 7 bases, the J end lost 4 bases, and 18 bases lay between the germline ends. CDR3 length: 15 residues. Germline CDR1 is SGHRS and CDR2 is YFSETQ.

The rearrangement links TRBV18 to TRBJ1-2; no clear D gene. This CDR3 has 12 amino acids. CDR1 is KGHSH, CDR2 LQKENI, per germline. V shed 0 bases and J shed 8 bases, with 7 bases lying between them. CDR3 in amino acids: CASSPPEEGYTF. The CDR3 DNA follows: TGTGCCAGCTCACCACCCGAGGAGGGCTACACCTTC.

The J gene is TRBJ2-2, the V gene TRBV11-3, with TRBD2 matching over 9 bases. The length of the CDR3 is 15 residues. The V gene's germline CDR1 is SGHNT and CDR2 YENEEA. V trimming: 3 bases; J trimming: 6 bases; junction bases outside the gene matches: 5. CDR3: CASSLGGREAGELFF. CDR3 bases: TGTGCCAGCAGCTTGGGCGGGAGGGAGGCCGGGGAGCTGTTTTTT.

The V gene is TRBV27, the J gene TRBJ2-7; 7 bases map to TRBD2. This CDR3 is 16 amino acids long. Germline CDR1 reads MNHEY; CDR2 reads SMNVEV (reference sequence). J lost 2 bases, V lost 2 bases, and 9 bases had no gene match. The CDR3 DNA is TGTGCCAGCAGTTTAAAGGGCGGGAGTGGGGCCTACGAGCAGTACTTC. Translation gives CASSLKGGSGAYEQYF.

This chain links TRBV5-4 with TRBJ2-1; maybe TRBD2 (6 bases). Trimming took off 6 bases at V and 9 bases at J, with 13 bases between the two ends. From germline, CDR1 is SGHNT and CDR2 YYREEE (reference sequence). The CDR3 is 12 residues long. Written as DNA, the CDR3 is TGTGCCAGCACCGGACTAACCAGTGAGCAGTTCTTC. It specifies CASTGLTSEQFF.

This rearrangement joins TRBV5-8 to TRBJ1-2; no reliable D call. CDR3 size: 14 residues. Per germline, CDR1 SGHTS and CDR2 YDEGEE. Between the trimmed V and J ends, which lost 1 base and 5 bases, there was a span of 12 bases. DNA for the CDR3: TGTGCCAGCAGCTTGTTAATGAGGGAATATGGCTACACCTTC. Its protein product is CASSLLMREYGYTF.

CDR3 in DNA: TGTGCCGCAGGGGGCGGCACAGATACGCAGTATTTT. It codes for CAAGGGTDTQYF. The genes are TRBV19 and TRBJ2-3; 8 bases agree with TRBD1. The CDR3 is 12 residues long. CDR1 and CDR2 from the germline V gene are LNHDA and SQIVND (reference sequence). The trim removed 11 bases at V and 1 base at J, leaving 2 bases unmatched.

V is TRBV11-3 and J is TRBJ2-1, with TRBD2 matching over 15 bases. After removal of 5 bases from V and 1 base from J, the junction contained 9 bases not matched to a gene. The CDR3 extends over 19 amino acids. Germline V gene data show CDR1 as SGHNT and CDR2 as YENEEA. The CDR3 bases are TGTGCCAGCAGCCCCGGCAGGACTAGCGGGAGGGGTTCCTACAATGAGCAGTTCTTC. Amino acid sequence: CASSPGRTSGRGSYNEQFF.

The DNA for the CDR3 is TGTGCCAGCAGTTACTCAACAGGGAGAAGTGGAAACACCATATATTTT. As protein: CASSYSTGRSGNTIYF. The chain links TRBV6-5 to TRBJ1-3; TRBD1 is a possible D gene (6 bases). The CDR3 contains 16 residues. Deletions cut 0 bases from V and 3 bases from J, with 12 bases between. Germline loops: CDR1 MNHEY, CDR2 SVGAGI.

The chain uses TRBV28 and TRBJ2-5, with 10 positions matching TRBD1. Germline values: CDR1 MDHEN, CDR2 SYDVKM. V trimming: 4 bases; J trimming: 5 bases; junction bases outside the gene matches: 7. The CDR3 has 15 residues. CDR3 bases: TGTGCCAGCAGTTATGCGGGACAGGGGACGGAGACCCAGTACTTC. Translated, it gives CASSYAGQGTETQYF.